This is a list of T cell receptor beta chains from one sample in a study of graft-versus-host responses after intestinal transplantation. The assay was immunoSEQ multiplex PCR, and TCRdb's table has in-frame clones only and misses some. Altogether 35,000 to 45,000 clones are present, around 90% being singletons, with the ten largest covering approximately 4.7%. Sequencing was performed on PBMCs, taken 524 days after transplant. These receptors were taken from a human patient who received an intestinal transplant, so some T cells may come from the graft donor. Both conserved end residues are part of each CDR3. D genes are given only for firm matches. Expanded clones get a size class; other rows say once, few or many, or leave the size out.

abundance: .
j_gene: TRBJ1-2
v_gene: TRBV7-2
d_gene: .
CDR3nt: TGTGCAACGCACAGGCCCCCCTTTGAGGGCTACACCTTC
CDR3aa: CATHRPPFEGYTF

abundance: .
j_gene: TRBJ1-2
v_gene: TRBV19
d_gene: .
CDR3nt: TGTGCCAGTAGTACCTCAGGGCAGGGACATGGCTACACCTTC
CDR3aa: CASSTSGQGHGYTF

abundance: few
j_gene: TRBJ1-4
v_gene: TRBV19
d_gene: .
CDR3nt: TGTGCCAGTAGTGGCTCGAATGAAAAACTGTTTTTT
CDR3aa: CASSGSNEKLFF

abundance: .
j_gene: TRBJ1-1
v_gene: TRBV4-1
d_gene: .
CDR3nt: TGCGCCAGCAGCCAAGGTACAGGGTACACTGAAGCTTTCTTT
CDR3aa: CASSQGTGYTEAFF

abundance: .
j_gene: TRBJ2-1
v_gene: TRBV5-4
d_gene: TRBD1
CDR3nt: TGTGCCAGCCGCACCGGGACAGGGTCCTACAATGAGCAGTTCTTC
CDR3aa: CASRTGTGSYNEQFF

abundance: once
j_gene: TRBJ2-1
v_gene: TRBV7-9
d_gene: .
CDR3nt: TGTGCCAGCAGCTTAGCGACCTACGAGCAGTTCTTC
CDR3aa: CASSLATYEQFF

abundance: once
j_gene: TRBJ2-7
v_gene: TRBV18
d_gene: TRBD2
CDR3nt: TGTGCCAGCTCACCACCCGGACTAGCGGGGAGAGAGGACGAGCAGTACTTC
CDR3aa: CASSPPGLAGREDEQYF

abundance: .
j_gene: TRBJ2-3
v_gene: TRBV4-1
d_gene: .
CDR3nt: TGCGCCAGCAGCCGCCAAGGGACATTCACAGATACGCAGTATTTT
CDR3aa: CASSRQGTFTDTQYF

abundance: .
j_gene: TRBJ2-3
v_gene: TRBV5-1
d_gene: TRBD2
CDR3nt: TGCGCCAGCAGCTCCGGGACTAGCGGGAGGTTGGGCACAGATACGCAGTATTTT
CDR3aa: CASSSGTSGRLGTDTQYF

abundance: .
j_gene: TRBJ1-3
v_gene: TRBV7-8
d_gene: .
CDR3nt: TGTGCCAGCAGCTTAAAGGCCGTGGGATCTGGAAACACCATATATTTT
CDR3aa: CASSLKAVGSGNTIYF

abundance: .
j_gene: TRBJ1-4
v_gene: TRBV30
d_gene: .
CDR3nt: TGTGCCTGGAGTGTACGGGACTGGTTTAATGAAAAACTGTTTTTT
CDR3aa: CAWSVRDWFNEKLFF

abundance: .
j_gene: TRBJ2-2
v_gene: TRBV27
d_gene: .
CDR3nt: TGTGCCAGCAGTTTATCCCGGGTTTCCAGCGGGGAGCTGTTTTTT
CDR3aa: CASSLSRVSSGELFF